The 23 T cell receptor beta chains listed next were all sequenced from one sample in a study of yellow fever vaccine responses in identical twins. In TCRdb, the RT-PCR reads were re-called with MiXCR into one record per CDR3 protein. Of roughly 5,700 distinct CDR3 sequences listed, roughly 77% are singletons. The sample was T cells from blood (PBMCs), unsorted or a sorted subset (not recorded which), taken before or after yellow fever vaccination (not recorded which). These receptors were taken from a young woman who received the yellow fever vaccine.

By sample fraction, this clonotype is large. V usage is TRBV13 and J usage is TRBJ2-1; D unclear. V was cut by 5 bases and J by 5 bases, with 22 bases left in between. Germline assignment: CDR1 PRHDT and CDR2 FYEKMQ (reference sequence). The CDR3 sequence is 17 residues long. CDR3: CASSNSDRTYGDNEQFF. CDR3 coding DNA: TGTGCCAGCAGCAACAGCGATAGGACGTACGGCGACAATGAGCAGTTCTTC.

This sequence joins TRBV9 and TRBJ2-3; D gene uncertain. The CDR3 runs 13 residues. CDR1 and CDR2 from the germline V gene are SGDLS and YYNGEE. The V and J ends lost 3 bases and 2 bases respectively, with 7 bases between them. Written as DNA, the CDR3 is TGTGCCAGCAGCGCACCCAACACAGATACGCAGTATTTT. This translates into CASSAPNTDTQYF.

Only one count was recorded for this clonotype. The chain combines TRBV5-1 with TRBJ2-7; D is uncertain. This CDR3 spans 10 amino acids. Between the trimmed V and J ends, which lost 7 bases and 5 bases, there was a span of 7 bases. Germline CDR1 and CDR2: SGHRS and YFSETQ. The DNA for the CDR3 is TGCGCCAGCGGGCCTGACGAGCAGTACTTC. This translates into CASGPDEQYF.

This chain links TRBV10-3 with TRBJ1-2, with D uncertain. The CDR3 has 13 residues. The germline V and J ends were trimmed by 0 bases and 8 bases, with 10 bases remaining between them. CDR1 ENHRY and CDR2 SYGVKD come from the germline V gene. The CDR3 nucleotides are TGTGCCATCAGTGAGTCGGGCTTGAGGGGCTACACCTTC. This codes for CAISESGLRGYTF.

The chain employs TRBV10-3 and TRBJ1-5; D call uncertain. There are 15 residues in the CDR3. Germline CDR1 reads ENHRY; CDR2 reads SYGVKD. V was trimmed by 4 bases and J by 1 base, leaving 11 bases between them. The chain's CDR3 is CAISVGALSNQPQHF. CDR3 coding DNA: TGTGCCATCAGTGTGGGAGCGTTAAGCAATCAGCCCCAGCATTTT.

The chain combines TRBV3-1 with TRBJ2-7; tentatively, D is TRBD1 (6 bases). Per the germline V gene, CDR1 is LGHDT and CDR2 is YNNKEL (reference sequence). CDR3 length equals 16 residues. Trimming pared 1 base from V and 0 bases from J, leaving 13 bases between. In nucleotides, the CDR3 is TGTGCCAGCAGCCAAGTCCTCACAGGGAGCTCCTACGAGCAGTACTTC. Its translation is CASSQVLTGSSYEQYF.

This clonotype was observed once. V and J are TRBV29-1 and TRBJ1-2; D call uncertain. This CDR3 is built from 13 residues. CDR1 and CDR2 from the germline V gene are SQVTM and ANQGSEA. V was pared by 4 bases and J by 4 bases, with 13 bases between. CDR3 region: CSVASVIGYGYTF. In DNA form, the CDR3 reads TGCAGCGTTGCCTCAGTTATAGGCTATGGCTACACCTTC.

V usage is TRBV7-9 and J usage is TRBJ2-6; D ambiguous. The CDR3 runs 16 residues. CDR1 SEHNR and CDR2 FQNEAQ come from the germline V gene (reference sequence). V lost 2 bases and J 2 bases, leaving 10 bases between the germline ends. The CDR3 loop is CASSLFSSTGANVLTF. CDR3 nucleotide sequence: TGTGCCAGCAGCTTATTTTCATCAACTGGGGCCAACGTCCTGACTTTC. The whole variable domain, remainder taken from reference TRBV7-9 and TRBJ2-6, is DTGVSQNPRHKITKRGQNVTFRCDPISEHNRLYWYRQTLGQGPEFLTYFQNEAQLEKSRLLSDRFSAERPKGSFSTLEIQRTEQGDSAMYLCASSLFSSTGANVLTFGAGSRLTVL.

J is TRBJ2-7 and V is TRBV20-1; 9 nucleotides align to TRBD2. The V gene end was trimmed by 2 bases and the J gene end by 4 bases; junction bases not matched to a gene: 6. CDR3 length equals 14 residues. The germline V gene encodes CDR1 DFQATT and CDR2 SNEGSKA (reference sequence). CDR3 protein: CSARLETSGYEQYF. The CDR3 coding sequence is TGCAGTGCTAGACTAGAGACTAGCGGTTACGAGCAGTACTTC.

V gene TRBV13 combines with J gene TRBJ2-3; a possible D gene is TRBD1 (5 bases). The germline gives CDR1 PRHDT, CDR2 FYEKMQ (reference sequence). The CDR3 covers 13 residues. Trimming took off 5 bases at V and 2 bases at J, with 8 bases between the two ends. Here the CDR3 reads CASSGANTDTQYF. The CDR3 DNA reads as TGTGCCAGCAGCGGGGCGAACACAGATACGCAGTATTTT.

This clonotype turned up a few times. The chain couples TRBV7-6 to TRBJ2-7; D is undetermined. The CDR3 has 14 residues. Germline values: CDR1 SGHVS, CDR2 FNYEAQ. V lost 5 bases and J lost 0, with 11 bases in between. This CDR3 is CASSPPGVSYEQYF. DNA of the CDR3: TGTGCCAGCAGCCCTCCAGGTGTCTCCTACGAGCAGTACTTC.

This clonotype was recorded only once. The chain couples TRBV3-1 to TRBJ2-3; D unclear. The V gene lost 1 base and the J gene lost 6 bases, with 5 bases spanning the gap. The CDR3 is 12 amino acids. Germline CDR1 LGHDT, CDR2 YNNKEL (reference sequence). The CDR3 region has the DNA TGTGCCAGCAGCCAAGGTCCTGATACGCAGTATTTT. Its translation is CASSQGPDTQYF.

This chain uses TRBV29-1 with TRBJ2-7; 8 bases fit TRBD2. After removal of 4 bases from V and 4 bases from J, the junction contained 3 bases not matched to a gene. CDR3 length equals 12 residues. Germline CDR1 reads SQVTM; CDR2 reads ANQGSEA. The CDR3 sequence is CSVAGGVYEQYF. The CDR3 bases are TGCAGCGTTGCGGGGGGGGTTTACGAGCAGTACTTC.

The rearrangement uses TRBV12-3 or TRBV12-4 and TRBJ1-1; no reliable D call. With 2 bases removed from V and 7 bases from J, the gap between germline ends came to 17 bases. The CDR3 extends over 15 amino acids. The CDR3, as DNA: TGTGCCAGCAGTTTACGGGGAAGGGAAGACGTTGAAGCTTTCTTT. It translates to CASSLRGREDVEAFF.

This clonotype came up a few times. The chain recombines TRBV11-3 with TRBJ2-3; D unresolved. The CDR3 has 12 amino acids. Germline V gene data show CDR1 as SGHNT and CDR2 as YENEEA. Trimming cost V 0 bases and J 2 bases, with 0 bases left between them. CDR3 in amino acids: CASSLDTDTQYF. Here the CDR3 DNA reads TGTGCCAGCAGCTTAGACACAGATACGCAGTATTTT.

This sequence joins TRBV11-3 and TRBJ2-1; D may match TRBD1 or TRBD2 (6 bases each). V shed 6 bases and J shed 1 base, with 16 bases lying between them. CDR1 and CDR2 (germline): SGHNT, YENEEA. The CDR3 extends over 16 amino acids. The CDR3 sequence: CASSFPGARSYNEQFF. The CDR3 DNA is TGTGCCAGCAGTTTCCCGGGGGCGCGATCCTACAATGAGCAGTTCTTC. Using reference TRBV11-3 and TRBJ2-1 for the parts outside the CDR3, the full variable domain is EAGVVQSPRYKIIEKKQPVAFWCNPISGHNTLYWYLQNLGQGPELLIRYENEEAVDDSQLPKDRFSAERLKGVDSTLKIQPAELGDSAVYLCASSFPGARSYNEQFFGPGTRLTVL.

This clonotype turned up a few times. The J gene is TRBJ2-1, the V gene TRBV11-1, with 8 bases fitting TRBD1. The CDR3 is made up of 16 amino acids. CDR1 and CDR2 from the germline V gene are SGHAT and FQDESV (reference sequence). Trimming at V came to 2 bases and at J to 5 bases, leaving 8 bases not matched to a gene. CDR3 loop: CASSLTSGTGNNEQFF. The CDR3 region has the DNA TGTGCCAGCAGCTTAACCTCCGGGACAGGTAACAATGAGCAGTTCTTC.

This clonotype appeared a few times. The chain links TRBV10-3 to TRBJ1-1, with D tentatively TRBD1 (5 bases). CDR1 is ENHRY, CDR2 SYGVKD, per germline. Trimming took 2 bases from V and 6 from J, leaving 10 bases between them. The CDR3 is made up of 13 amino acids. CDR3 loop: CAISEGANPEAFF. In nucleotides, the CDR3 is TGTGCCATCAGTGAGGGGGCAAACCCTGAAGCTTTCTTT.

The CDR3 DNA reads as TGCAGTGCTAGTACCTGGGGGTCTGTAGCTTTCTTT. Translated, it gives CSASTWGSVAFF. The chain recombines TRBV20-1 with TRBJ1-1; TRBD1 might be the D (5 bases). This CDR3 is built from 12 residues. Germline V lookup: CDR1 DFQATT, CDR2 SNEGSKA (reference sequence). Deletions cut 3 bases from V and 10 bases from J, with 15 bases between.

The chain employs TRBV5-1 and TRBJ2-3, with 7 bases fitting TRBD2. The germline gives CDR1 SGHRS, CDR2 YFSETQ. The CDR3 totals 16 residues. V lost 5 bases to trimming and J lost 4 bases; unmatched junction nucleotides: 13. CDR3 loop: CASSWPGAGDADTQYF. Written as DNA, the CDR3 is TGCGCCAGCAGTTGGCCCGGGGCGGGAGACGCAGATACGCAGTATTTT.

This clonotype was seen just once. The genes are TRBV29-1 and TRBJ1-1; weak D call: TRBD1 (5 bases). CDR3 size: 11 residues. Germline-derived CDR1 and CDR2 are SQVTM and ANQGSEA. Deletions cut 6 bases from V and 1 base from J, with 6 bases between. CDR3 nucleotide sequence: TGCAGCGTCGGACAGAACACTGAAGCTTTCTTT. Translation: CSVGQNTEAFF.

This sequence joins TRBV7-2 and TRBJ1-1; 8 bases agree with TRBD1. The germline gives CDR1 SGHTA, CDR2 FQGNSA. Germline trimming cut 0 bases from V and 0 bases from J; bases unmatched to any gene: 0. The CDR3 contains 15 residues. CDR3 nucleotide sequence: TGTGCCAGCAGCTTAGCGACAGGGGTGAACACTGAAGCTTTCTTT. It codes for CASSLATGVNTEAFF.

The rearrangement uses TRBV2 and TRBJ2-3, with TRBD2 identical over 10 bases. V shed 7 bases and J 4 bases; nucleotides not matched to a gene: 5. The CDR3 spans 14 residues. Germline lookup yields CDR1 SNHLY and CDR2 FYNNEI. CDR3: CASTGLAVSDTQYF. The CDR3 DNA is TGTGCCAGCACTGGACTAGCGGTATCAGATACGCAGTATTTT.